These T cell receptor beta chains were read from a single sample in a study of blood T cells in healthy people across ages. TCRdb itself ran the 5' RACE reads through MiXCR, one entry per CDR3 protein. The repertoire has 1.5 million to 2 million distinct CDR3 sequences, 40% to 55% of them found once; the top ten carry less than 2.5%. The specimen sequenced was blood. The receptors were gathered from a woman aged 35 to 49 in good health. The CDR3 runs from the conserved cysteine through the conserved F or W. The order of the fields is D gene, J gene, clone size, V gene, CDR3 protein, CDR3 DNA. The D gene is left open where the match is weak. Not all rows give a size; the values are once, few, many and, for expanded clones, a class.

. TRBJ2-1 . TRBV12-3/TRBV12-4 CASSLSPGGYDEQFF TGTGCCAGCAGTTTATCCCCAGGTGGATACGATGAGCAGTTCTTC
TRBD2 TRBJ2-1 . TRBV7-2 CASSSTSDINEQFF TGTGCCAGCAGCTCGACTAGCGATATCAATGAGCAGTTCTTC
. TRBJ2-6 . TRBV18 CASSPGTVDSGANVLTF TGTGCCAGCTCACCCGGGACGGTAGATTCTGGGGCCAACGTCCTGACTTTC
. TRBJ2-1 few TRBV6-6 CASTHNPKRNEQFF TGTGCCAGCACCCACAACCCCAAACGGAATGAGCAGTTCTTC
. TRBJ2-1 . TRBV20-1 CSAEGQAYNEQFF TGCAGTGCTGAGGGGCAGGCGTACAATGAGCAGTTCTTC
. TRBJ2-5 few TRBV6-2/TRBV6-3 CASSPQGDYNEQYF TGTGCCAGCAGTCCTCAGGGAGACTACAATGAGCAGTACTTC
TRBD1 TRBJ2-1 . TRBV7-9 CASSFTGTGRLYEQFF TGTGCCAGCAGCTTCACCGGGACAGGGAGGTTGTATGAGCAGTTCTTC
TRBD1 TRBJ2-3 . TRBV5-1 CASSSGTGEDTQYF TGCGCCAGCAGCTCCGGGACAGGGGAAGATACGCAGTATTTT
. TRBJ1-5 . TRBV9 CASSVGTDDQPQHF TGTGCCAGCAGCGTAGGGACAGACGATCAGCCCCAGCATTTT
. TRBJ2-7 few TRBV7-9 CASSLAVGIDPGVLHEQYF TGTGCCAGCAGCTTAGCGGTCGGGATAGACCCCGGTGTTTTACACGAGCAGTACTTC
TRBD1 TRBJ2-1 . TRBV2 CASNRDRAYNEQFF TGTGCCAGCAACCGGGACAGGGCCTACAATGAGCAGTTCTTC
. TRBJ2-5 . TRBV3-1 CASSPGPKEPLLNERYF TGTGCCAGCAGCCCCGGGCCAAAGGAACCCTTGTTAAATGAGCGGTACTTC
. TRBJ2-5 . TRBV28 CASSLGRKAETQYF TGTGCCAGCAGTTTAGGACGTAAGGCGGAGACCCAGTACTTC
. TRBJ2-3 . TRBV4-2 CASSQDLTPDTRYF TGTGCCAGCAGCCAAGATTTGACCCCAGATACGCGGTATTTT
TRBD1 TRBJ2-1 few TRBV23-1 CASASTGSSYNEQFF TGCGCCAGCGCATCGACAGGGAGCTCCTACAATGAGCAGTTCTTC
. TRBJ2-4 . TRBV3-1 CASSQVGRIGNIQYF TGTGCCAGCAGCCAAGTGGGGCGCATCGGAAACATTCAGTACTTC